Listed below are T cell receptor beta chains from one sample, sequenced in a study of blood T cell repertoires in COVID-19. Some clones are missing from TCRdb's copy, which holds only in-frame ones; the method was immunoSEQ multiplex PCR. The sample has about 270,000 clones, about nine tenths seen once. The specimen was peripheral blood. The receptor set was obtained from a woman in her 30s with COVID-19, enrolled during active disease. The CDR3 runs from the conserved cysteine through the conserved F or W. Each record gives: D gene, V gene, clone size, CDR3 length, J gene, CDR3 DNA, CDR3 protein. The D gene is left open where the match is weak. Size tells how often a clone was seen (once, few, many) or the class of an expanded clone, and some rows leave it out.

D gene: TRBD1; V gene: TRBV27; clone size: -; CDR3 length: 14; J gene: TRBJ2-5; CDR3 DNA: TGTGCCAGCAGTTTATGGACAGGGGAAGAGACCCAGTACTTC; CDR3 protein: CASSLWTGEETQYF
D gene: -; V gene: TRBV3-1/TRBV3-2; clone size: -; CDR3 length: 16; J gene: TRBJ1-4; CDR3 DNA: TGTGCCAGCAGCCAACCACAGCTACATAGAAATGAAAAACTGTTTTTT; CDR3 protein: CASSQPQLHRNEKLFF
D gene: -; V gene: TRBV9; clone size: once; CDR3 length: 17; J gene: TRBJ1-6; CDR3 DNA: TGTGCCAGCAGCCCGGAGGGCTACAGCTCCTATAATTCACCCCTCCACTTT; CDR3 protein: CASSPEGYSSYNSPLHF
D gene: -; V gene: TRBV27; clone size: -; CDR3 length: 15; J gene: TRBJ2-3; CDR3 DNA: TGTGCCAGCAGTTTATCGCGGGGAAGAACAGATACGCAGTATTTT; CDR3 protein: CASSLSRGRTDTQYF
D gene: -; V gene: TRBV27; clone size: -; CDR3 length: 14; J gene: TRBJ2-5; CDR3 DNA: TGTGCCAGCAGTCTGCGGGGAACCCAGGAGACCCAGTACTTC; CDR3 protein: CASSLRGTQETQYF
D gene: TRBD2; V gene: TRBV5-1; clone size: few; CDR3 length: 17; J gene: TRBJ2-2; CDR3 DNA: TGCGCCAGCAGCTCCCGAGGGACTAGCGGGCGCACCGGGGAGCTGTTTTTT; CDR3 protein: CASSSRGTSGRTGELFF
D gene: -; V gene: TRBV7-2; clone size: -; CDR3 length: 14; J gene: TRBJ2-5; CDR3 DNA: TGTGCCAGCAGCCCCGGACAAGACCAAGAGACCCAGTACTTC; CDR3 protein: CASSPGQDQETQYF
D gene: -; V gene: TRBV4-1; clone size: -; CDR3 length: 14; J gene: TRBJ2-7; CDR3 DNA: TGCGCCAGCAGCCGGGACTCCCCTTCCTACGAGCAGTACTTC; CDR3 protein: CASSRDSPSYEQYF
D gene: TRBD2; V gene: TRBV30; clone size: -; CDR3 length: 14; J gene: TRBJ2-7; CDR3 DNA: TGTGCCTGGAGGCTAGCGGGGGGGCGCTACGAGCAGTACTTC; CDR3 protein: CAWRLAGGRYEQYF
D gene: TRBD2; V gene: TRBV2; clone size: -; CDR3 length: 15; J gene: TRBJ2-1; CDR3 DNA: TGTGCCAGCAGTGAACGCGGGGGGGTCTACAATGAGCAGTTCTTC; CDR3 protein: CASSERGGVYNEQFF
D gene: -; V gene: TRBV19; clone size: -; CDR3 length: 15; J gene: TRBJ1-1; CDR3 DNA: TGTGCCAGTAGTTTCCAGGGGCCTTCGAACACTGAAGCTTTCTTT; CDR3 protein: CASSFQGPSNTEAFF
D gene: TRBD2; V gene: TRBV4-1; clone size: -; CDR3 length: 22; J gene: TRBJ2-2; CDR3 DNA: TGCGCCAGCAGCCAAGATGGTATTTCGGGGGGACTGCGTACGAGGAACACCGGGGAGCTGTTTTTT; CDR3 protein: CASSQDGISGGLRTRNTGELFF
D gene: TRBD2; V gene: TRBV27; clone size: -; CDR3 length: 16; J gene: TRBJ2-7; CDR3 DNA: TGTGCCAGCAGTTTTAGCGGGGGAGAAAGAAATTACGAGCAGTACTTC; CDR3 protein: CASSFSGGERNYEQYF
D gene: TRBD2; V gene: TRBV11-2; clone size: -; CDR3 length: 16; J gene: TRBJ2-7; CDR3 DNA: TGTGCCAGCAGCCCCAGCTGGCGGGGGGCTTCCTACGAGCAGTACTTC; CDR3 protein: CASSPSWRGASYEQYF
D gene: TRBD1; V gene: TRBV29-1; clone size: -; CDR3 length: 13; J gene: TRBJ1-1; CDR3 DNA: TGCAGCGTTACAGGGGCTGGTAACACTGAAGCTTTCTTT; CDR3 protein: CSVTGAGNTEAFF
D gene: -; V gene: TRBV3-1/TRBV3-2; clone size: -; CDR3 length: 14; J gene: TRBJ2-3; CDR3 DNA: TGTGCCAGCAGCCACCGCTCGGTGACAGATACGCAGTATTTT; CDR3 protein: CASSHRSVTDTQYF
D gene: TRBD1; V gene: TRBV13; clone size: -; CDR3 length: 13; J gene: TRBJ2-7; CDR3 DNA: TGTGCCAGCAGCTCGGGACAGGGCTACGAGCAGTACTTC; CDR3 protein: CASSSGQGYEQYF
D gene: -; V gene: TRBV5-4; clone size: -; CDR3 length: 14; J gene: TRBJ2-5; CDR3 DNA: TGTGCCAGCAGCTTTCGCAGTCCAATAGAGACCCAGTACTTC; CDR3 protein: CASSFRSPIETQYF
D gene: -; V gene: TRBV27; clone size: -; CDR3 length: 13; J gene: TRBJ2-7; CDR3 DNA: TGTGCCAGCAGTTTTAGCAGTTTATACGAGCAGTACTTC; CDR3 protein: CASSFSSLYEQYF
D gene: -; V gene: TRBV18; clone size: -; CDR3 length: 16; J gene: TRBJ1-5; CDR3 DNA: TGTGCCAGCTCGACAAGTCGTCTCCAGGGGAGTCAGCCCCAGCATTTT; CDR3 protein: CASSTSRLQGSQPQHF
D gene: -; V gene: TRBV7-9; clone size: -; CDR3 length: 13; J gene: TRBJ2-1; CDR3 DNA: TGTGCCAGCAGCTGGGACTGGGGGAATGAGCAGTTCTTC; CDR3 protein: CASSWDWGNEQFF
D gene: -; V gene: TRBV12-3/TRBV12-4; clone size: -; CDR3 length: 13; J gene: TRBJ2-5; CDR3 DNA: TGTGCCAGCAGTTCCCTAGGACAAGAGACCCAGTACTTC; CDR3 protein: CASSSLGQETQYF
D gene: -; V gene: TRBV7-9; clone size: -; CDR3 length: 15; J gene: TRBJ1-1; CDR3 DNA: TGTGCCAGCAGCTTAGCTATGGCATGGAACACTGAAGCTTTCTTT; CDR3 protein: CASSLAMAWNTEAFF
D gene: -; V gene: TRBV29-1; clone size: -; CDR3 length: 13; J gene: TRBJ2-3; CDR3 DNA: TGCAGCGTCCGAGGCGTTTACTCAGATACGCAGTATTTT; CDR3 protein: CSVRGVYSDTQYF
D gene: -; V gene: TRBV5-1; clone size: -; CDR3 length: 16; J gene: TRBJ2-2; CDR3 DNA: TGCGCCAGCAGCTTTCTTGGGACTTCGAACACCGGGGAGCTGTTTTTT; CDR3 protein: CASSFLGTSNTGELFF
D gene: -; V gene: TRBV30; clone size: -; CDR3 length: 16; J gene: TRBJ1-4; CDR3 DNA: TGTGCCTGGAGCCCCTCCGGGACACCTCATAATGAAAAACTGTTTTTT; CDR3 protein: CAWSPSGTPHNEKLFF
D gene: -; V gene: TRBV5-4; clone size: -; CDR3 length: 15; J gene: TRBJ2-1; CDR3 DNA: TGTGCCAGCAGCCCCTCGAGGGTCTCAAACAATGAGCAGTTCTTC; CDR3 protein: CASSPSRVSNNEQFF
D gene: TRBD2; V gene: TRBV29-1; clone size: -; CDR3 length: 13; J gene: TRBJ2-5; CDR3 DNA: TGCAGCGTTGCCTACGGGGGGGAAGAGACCCAGTACTTC; CDR3 protein: CSVAYGGEETQYF
D gene: TRBD2; V gene: TRBV11-2; clone size: -; CDR3 length: 18; J gene: TRBJ2-7; CDR3 DNA: TGTGCCAGCAGCTCCCGATCGGGACTAGCGGGGGCTATCTACGAGCAGTACTTC; CDR3 protein: CASSSRSGLAGAIYEQYF
D gene: -; V gene: TRBV2; clone size: -; CDR3 length: 13; J gene: TRBJ2-5; CDR3 DNA: TGTGCCAGCAGTCCGGGGGTACAAGAGACCCAGTACTTC; CDR3 protein: CASSPGVQETQYF
D gene: -; V gene: TRBV5-6; clone size: -; CDR3 length: 13; J gene: TRBJ1-6; CDR3 DNA: TGTGCCAGCAAGAGCTCCTATAATTCACCCCTCCACTTT; CDR3 protein: CASKSSYNSPLHF
D gene: -; V gene: TRBV6-1; clone size: -; CDR3 length: 15; J gene: TRBJ2-7; CDR3 DNA: TGTGCCAGCAGTGAACAGGGTTTTAATACCTACGAGCAGTACTTC; CDR3 protein: CASSEQGFNTYEQYF
D gene: TRBD1; V gene: TRBV6-5; clone size: -; CDR3 length: 15; J gene: TRBJ2-1; CDR3 DNA: TGTGCCAGCGCCCTTTTCGACAGGGGTAAGAATGAGCAGTTCTTC; CDR3 protein: CASALFDRGKNEQFF
D gene: TRBD1; V gene: TRBV19; clone size: -; CDR3 length: 16; J gene: TRBJ1-3; CDR3 DNA: TGTGCCAGTAGTTCGTCCGGGACAGTAACTCGAAACACCATATATTTT; CDR3 protein: CASSSSGTVTRNTIYF
D gene: TRBD1; V gene: TRBV7-6; clone size: -; CDR3 length: 14; J gene: TRBJ1-3; CDR3 DNA: TGTGCCAGCAGCTTACTTGGACAGGGTGACACCATATATTTT; CDR3 protein: CASSLLGQGDTIYF
D gene: -; V gene: TRBV5-1; clone size: -; CDR3 length: 14; J gene: TRBJ1-4; CDR3 DNA: TGCGCCAGCAGCTACAGGGTTCTTAATGAAAAACTGTTTTTT; CDR3 protein: CASSYRVLNEKLFF
D gene: TRBD2; V gene: TRBV7-2; clone size: -; CDR3 length: 15; J gene: TRBJ2-1; CDR3 DNA: TGTGCCAGCAGCTCCCAGACTAGCGGCTACAATGAGCAGTTCTTC; CDR3 protein: CASSSQTSGYNEQFF
D gene: TRBD2; V gene: TRBV19; clone size: -; CDR3 length: 16; J gene: TRBJ2-3; CDR3 DNA: TGTGCCAGTAGTATCTTCAGCGGGGGGAGCACAGATACGCAGTATTTT; CDR3 protein: CASSIFSGGSTDTQYF
D gene: -; V gene: TRBV27; clone size: -; CDR3 length: 18; J gene: TRBJ1-2; CDR3 DNA: TGTGCCAGCAGTTTATTGGGACATGCGATATCCCATAGCTATGGCTACACCTTC; CDR3 protein: CASSLLGHAISHSYGYTF
D gene: -; V gene: TRBV24-1; clone size: -; CDR3 length: 15; J gene: TRBJ2-1; CDR3 DNA: TGTGCCACCAGTGATGGAACAGGGTCAGGTAATGAGCAGTTCTTC; CDR3 protein: CATSDGTGSGNEQFF
D gene: TRBD1; V gene: TRBV7-2; clone size: once; CDR3 length: 15; J gene: TRBJ1-1; CDR3 DNA: TGTGCCAGCAGCTTCAACGGTGAGGACAGGACTGAAGCTTTCTTT; CDR3 protein: CASSFNGEDRTEAFF
D gene: -; V gene: TRBV9; clone size: -; CDR3 length: 15; J gene: TRBJ2-1; CDR3 DNA: TGTGCCAGCAGCGTACGGCGGCTGTCCTACAATGAGCAGTTCTTC; CDR3 protein: CASSVRRLSYNEQFF
D gene: TRBD2; V gene: TRBV5-1; clone size: -; CDR3 length: 16; J gene: TRBJ2-1; CDR3 DNA: TGCGCCAGCAGCTTGGGACTAGCGGGAGCCTACAATGAGCAGTTCTTC; CDR3 protein: CASSLGLAGAYNEQFF
D gene: -; V gene: TRBV10-3; clone size: -; CDR3 length: 14; J gene: TRBJ2-7; CDR3 DNA: TGTGCCATCAGTTCCAAGACAACGTCCTACGAGCAGTACTTC; CDR3 protein: CAISSKTTSYEQYF
D gene: TRBD1; V gene: TRBV6-5; clone size: -; CDR3 length: 13; J gene: TRBJ1-5; CDR3 DNA: TGTGCCAGCCGACAGGGAGAAGATCAGCCCCAGCATTTT; CDR3 protein: CASRQGEDQPQHF
D gene: -; V gene: TRBV27; clone size: few; CDR3 length: 15; J gene: TRBJ1-1; CDR3 DNA: TGTGCCAGCCGGTGGAACCAGGGAAGGATCTCTGAAGCTTTCTTT; CDR3 protein: CASRWNQGRISEAFF
D gene: TRBD1; V gene: TRBV27; clone size: -; CDR3 length: 15; J gene: TRBJ2-7; CDR3 DNA: TGTGCCAGCAGTTTACTTGGACAGGGGGCGGGTGAGCAGTACTTC; CDR3 protein: CASSLLGQGAGEQYF
D gene: TRBD2; V gene: TRBV5-8; clone size: -; CDR3 length: 17; J gene: TRBJ2-5; CDR3 DNA: TGTGCCAGCAGCCCCGGACTAGCGGGGACCAAGAGAGCAACCCAGTACTTC; CDR3 protein: CASSPGLAGTKRATQYF
D gene: -; V gene: TRBV27; clone size: -; CDR3 length: 14; J gene: TRBJ2-1; CDR3 DNA: TGTGCCAGCAGTTTATTGGTAACTTACAATGAGCAGTTCTTC; CDR3 protein: CASSLLVTYNEQFF
D gene: -; V gene: TRBV6-5; clone size: -; CDR3 length: 14; J gene: TRBJ1-5; CDR3 DNA: TGTGCCAGCAGTTTATATCTTCAGGGGTCGGTCCAGCATTTT; CDR3 protein: CASSLYLQGSVQHF
D gene: -; V gene: TRBV18; clone size: once; CDR3 length: 13; J gene: TRBJ1-6; CDR3 DNA: TGTGCCAGCTCACCACCTGGCGGAGGCGCCCTCCACTTT; CDR3 protein: CASSPPGGGALHF
D gene: TRBD2; V gene: TRBV6-5; clone size: -; CDR3 length: 14; J gene: TRBJ2-7; CDR3 DNA: TGTGCCAGCGCCCCCTCGGGACTATACCACGAGCAGTACTTC; CDR3 protein: CASAPSGLYHEQYF
D gene: TRBD1; V gene: TRBV28; clone size: -; CDR3 length: 15; J gene: TRBJ2-3; CDR3 DNA: TGTGCCAGCCGGGAGCAGGGGGCGAGTGGAGATACGCAGTATTTT; CDR3 protein: CASREQGASGDTQYF
D gene: TRBD2; V gene: TRBV5-1; clone size: -; CDR3 length: 13; J gene: TRBJ2-7; CDR3 DNA: TGCGCCAGCGGGGAGGGGCCTAACTACGAGCAGTACTTC; CDR3 protein: CASGEGPNYEQYF
D gene: -; V gene: TRBV24-1; clone size: -; CDR3 length: 15; J gene: TRBJ2-3; CDR3 DNA: TGTGCCACCAGCGCGCGGGGGCTTCTCACAGATACGCAGTATTTT; CDR3 protein: CATSARGLLTDTQYF
D gene: -; V gene: TRBV2; clone size: -; CDR3 length: 14; J gene: TRBJ1-1; CDR3 DNA: TGTGCATCGGGCATGGGACCCGGGGGCACTGAAGCTTTCTTT; CDR3 protein: CASGMGPGGTEAFF
D gene: -; V gene: TRBV11-3; clone size: once; CDR3 length: 13; J gene: TRBJ2-3; CDR3 DNA: TGTGCCAGCAGCCCCCGGGCTAGCTGGACGCAGTATTTT; CDR3 protein: CASSPRASWTQYF
D gene: TRBD1; V gene: TRBV6-5; clone size: -; CDR3 length: 13; J gene: TRBJ2-7; CDR3 DNA: TGTGCCAGCAGTACACATCACAGGGGCGAGCAGTACTTC; CDR3 protein: CASSTHHRGEQYF